Shown below are 21 T cell receptor beta chains from a single sample sequenced in a study of Siglec-9 on CD8 T cells in melanoma. This table comes from immunoSEQ multiplex PCR, and its TCRdb copy is limited to in-frame clones, with some not included. This sample has roughly 35,000 clones, with 80% to 85% found just once. The sequenced material came from Siglec-9- CD8+ T cells sorted from blood. The receptor set was obtained from a human donor in good health.

The chain links TRBV7-8 to TRBJ2-2; D possibly corresponds to TRBD2 (6 bases). V was trimmed by 1 base and J by 6 bases, leaving 6 bases between them. Germline V gene sequence: CDR1 SGHVS, CDR2 FQNEAQ. The CDR3 sequence is 13 residues long. CDR3 region: CASSLGGAGELFF. The CDR3 DNA sequence: TGTGCCAGCAGCTTAGGGGGGGCCGGGGAGCTGTTTTTT.

This clone was seen only once. This rearrangement joins TRBV25-1 to TRBJ1-1; D unresolved. Germline CDR1 is MGHDK and CDR2 is SYGVNS. Between the trimmed V and J ends, which lost 1 base and 8 bases, there was a span of 14 bases. CDR3 size: 14 residues. The CDR3 DNA sequence: TGTGCCAGCAGTGAATTCGGCATGAGAATAGAAGCTTTCTTT. The encoded protein is CASSEFGMRIEAFF.

This chain links TRBV6-1 with TRBJ2-7; 10 bases are shared with TRBD2. The CDR3 is 13 residues long. CDR1 MNHNS and CDR2 SASEGT come from the germline V gene. V lost 7 bases to trimming and J lost 5 bases; unmatched junction nucleotides: 5. In DNA, the CDR3 is TGTGCCAGCAACGTAGCGGGAGGAGACGAGCAGTACTTC. This translates into CASNVAGGDEQYF.

The rearrangement joins TRBV11-2 to TRBJ2-7, with 7 bases aligning to TRBD1. This CDR3 comprises 14 residues. V was clipped by 6 bases and J by 6 bases; unmatched bases: 11. CDR1 is SGHAT and CDR2 is FQNNGV in the germline V gene. CDR3 in DNA: TGTGCCAGCAGGGCTGCCGCGACAGGGTTCGAGCAGTACTTC. Translating gives CASRAAATGFEQYF. Full variable domain (remainder filled in from reference TRBV11-2 and TRBJ2-7): EAGVAQSPRYKIIEKRQSVAFWCNPISGHATLYWYQQILGQGPKLLIQFQNNGVVDDSQLPKDRFSAERLKGVDSTLKIQPAKLEDSAVYLCASRAAATGFEQYFGPGTRLTVT.

This chain connects TRBV11-2 to TRBJ2-1; no firm D call. This CDR3 contains 15 residues. The ends were cut back, 2 bases at V and 2 bases at J, with 10 bases in the middle. The V gene's germline CDR1 is SGHAT and CDR2 FQNNGV. The CDR3 sequence is CASSLYHGPYNEQFF. CDR3 sequence (DNA): TGTGCCAGCAGCTTATATCACGGCCCCTACAATGAGCAGTTCTTC.

The chain links TRBV28 to TRBJ1-4, with D perhaps matching TRBD1 (5 bases). Trimming shortened V by 5 bases and J by 8 bases, and 12 bases separated the two germline ends. Germline values: CDR1 MDHEN, CDR2 SYDVKM. The CDR3 covers 13 residues. The CDR3 here is CASSPGAAEKLFF. The CDR3 region has the DNA TGTGCCAGCAGTCCTGGGGCCGCCGAAAAACTGTTTTTT.

The J gene is TRBJ2-5, the V gene TRBV5-4; D not resolved. The CDR3 has 18 amino acids. CDR1 and CDR2 from the germline V gene are SGHNT and YYREEE (reference sequence). The V end was cut by 3 bases, the J end by 0 bases, with 21 bases between. This CDR3 reads CASSSPSERSHNQETQYF. The CDR3 DNA follows: TGTGCCAGCAGCTCCCCAAGCGAGAGAAGTCATAACCAAGAGACCCAGTACTTC.

The genes are TRBV11-2 and TRBJ2-1; possibly TRBD1 for D (6 bases). The CDR3 loop spans 16 amino acids. Trimming pared 8 bases from V and 4 bases from J, leaving 21 bases between. The germline V gene has CDR1 SGHAT and CDR2 FQNNGV. The CDR3 coding sequence is TGTGCCAGCCTCATGGGGGCGGACAGAAGATACAATGAGCAGTTCTTC. Protein: CASLMGADRRYNEQFF. The whole variable domain, remainder taken from reference TRBV11-2 and TRBJ2-1, is EAGVAQSPRYKIIEKRQSVAFWCNPISGHATLYWYQQILGQGPKLLIQFQNNGVVDDSQLPKDRFSAERLKGVDSTLKIQPAKLEDSAVYLCASLMGADRRYNEQFFGPGTRLTVL.

The chain combines TRBV11-2 with TRBJ2-5, with D maybe TRBD1 (5 bases). V shed 4 bases and J shed 2 bases, with 11 bases lying between them. This CDR3 comprises 14 residues. CDR1 SGHAT and CDR2 FQNNGV come from the germline V gene. The CDR3 loop is CASSSLDSQETQYF. For the CDR3, the DNA is TGTGCCAGCAGCTCCCTCGACAGTCAAGAGACCCAGTACTTC.

The chain recombines TRBV6-1 with TRBJ1-5, with 7 nucleotides matching TRBD1. The CDR3 runs 16 residues. The germline V gene encodes CDR1 MNHNS and CDR2 SASEGT. V trimming: 2 bases; J trimming: 2 bases; junction bases outside the gene matches: 6. For the CDR3, the DNA is TGTGCCAGCAGTGAATTCAAAGGACAGGGCAATCAGCCCCAGCATTTT. Protein product: CASSEFKGQGNQPQHF.

The chain joins TRBV10-1 to TRBJ2-1; 10 nucleotides agree with TRBD2. The CDR3 is made up of 13 amino acids. Trimming at V came to 6 bases and at J to 8 bases, leaving 4 bases not matched to a gene. From germline, CDR1 is WNHNN and CDR2 SYGVQD (reference sequence). The CDR3 DNA reads TGCGCCAGCAGACCCGGGACTAGCGATGAGCAGTTCTTC. As protein: CASRPGTSDEQFF.

This sequence joins TRBV2 and TRBJ2-2, with TRBD2 matching over 9 bases. Germline trimming cut 2 bases from V and 4 bases from J; bases unmatched to any gene: 5. Germline CDR1 reads SNHLY; CDR2 reads FYNNEI. The CDR3 spans 16 residues. The CDR3 nucleotides are TGTGCCAGCAGTGAACCTGCGGGAGGGCTCACCGGGGAGCTGTTTTTT. Amino acids: CASSEPAGGLTGELFF.

This chain uses TRBV25-1 with TRBJ2-7; D is unresolved. In germline, CDR1 is MGHDK, CDR2 SYGVNS. V was shortened by 7 bases and J by 4 bases, with 11 bases between the two germline ends. The CDR3 extends over 12 amino acids. CDR3 bases: TGTGCCAGCACCGCAGGCCGATACGAGCAGTACTTC. It yields the protein CASTAGRYEQYF.

The chain has TRBV10-2 and TRBJ2-2, with D maybe TRBD1 (5 bases). The CDR3 consists of 13 residues. V was cut by 5 bases and J by 6 bases, with 10 bases left in between. The V gene's germline CDR1 is WSHSY and CDR2 SAAADI. CDR3 in DNA: TGCGCCAGCAGTATCTCAGGGTCCGGGGAGCTGTTTTTT. Translated: CASSISGSGELFF.

V usage is TRBV27 and J usage is TRBJ2-1; TRBD1 aligns across 7 bases. Germline CDR1 and CDR2: MNHEY and SMNVEV (reference sequence). V was pared by 2 bases and J by 4 bases, with 8 bases of the junction left unmatched. There are 16 residues in the CDR3. The CDR3 coding sequence is TGTGCCAGCAGTTTAGCGACAGGGCTCCATTACAATGAGCAGTTCTTC. This encodes CASSLATGLHYNEQFF.

V and J are TRBV10-1 and TRBJ2-7, with no clear D. Per germline, CDR1 WNHNN and CDR2 SYGVQD (reference sequence). The CDR3 consists of 13 residues. V shed 8 bases and J shed 0 bases, with 11 bases lying between them. Written as DNA, the CDR3 is TGCGCCAGCTCTCCCGTTGGCTCCTACGAGCAGTACTTC. Its protein is CASSPVGSYEQYF.

This clone came up once. This CDR3 is CASSLVQGNHDTQYF. The DNA for the CDR3 is TGTGCCAGCAGTTTAGTCCAGGGAAATCACGATACGCAGTATTTT. The genes are TRBV27 and TRBJ2-3; D may be TRBD1 (5 bases). The germline CDR1 and CDR2 sequences are MNHEY and SMNVEV (reference sequence). V lost 2 bases to trimming and J lost 6 bases, with 15 bases between them. This CDR3 comprises 15 residues.

The rearrangement uses TRBV30 and TRBJ1-1, with 7 positions matching TRBD1. The CDR3 is made up of 13 amino acids. Losses at the gene ends were 3 bases for V and 10 bases for J; bases not matched to a gene: 11. CDR1 GTSNPN and CDR2 SVGIG come from the germline V gene (reference sequence). CDR3 residues: CAWRPQGRIGAFF. The CDR3 DNA sequence: TGTGCCTGGAGACCACAGGGGAGGATAGGAGCTTTCTTT.

The rearrangement joins TRBV6-5 to TRBJ2-5, with D tentatively TRBD1 or TRBD2 (5 bases each). The CDR3 contains 15 residues. CDR1 and CDR2 from the germline V gene are MNHEY and SVGAGI. V gave up 7 bases and J gave up 0 bases, with 15 bases separating them. CDR3 sequence (DNA): TGTGCCAGCACCTCCCCGGGACCGAACCAAGAGACCCAGTACTTC. It codes for CASTSPGPNQETQYF.

The table lists this clone with a count of one. The gene calls are TRBV6-5 and TRBJ2-7; no reliable D call. Trimming took off 7 bases at V and 4 bases at J, with 14 bases between the two ends. The CDR3 has 13 amino acids. In germline, CDR1 is MNHEY, CDR2 SVGAGI. The CDR3: CASKPRDKYEQYF. The CDR3, as DNA: TGTGCCAGCAAACCCCGCGACAAGTACGAGCAGTACTTC.

The chain combines TRBV19 with TRBJ1-2; D is undetermined. CDR3 length: 15 residues. Trimming took 5 bases from V and 3 from J, leaving 16 bases between them. CDR1 is LNHDA and CDR2 is SQIVND in the germline V gene (reference sequence). The CDR3 spells CASSVAGSLDYGYTF. The CDR3 region has the DNA TGTGCCAGTAGTGTGGCGGGGTCCCTTGACTATGGCTACACCTTC.